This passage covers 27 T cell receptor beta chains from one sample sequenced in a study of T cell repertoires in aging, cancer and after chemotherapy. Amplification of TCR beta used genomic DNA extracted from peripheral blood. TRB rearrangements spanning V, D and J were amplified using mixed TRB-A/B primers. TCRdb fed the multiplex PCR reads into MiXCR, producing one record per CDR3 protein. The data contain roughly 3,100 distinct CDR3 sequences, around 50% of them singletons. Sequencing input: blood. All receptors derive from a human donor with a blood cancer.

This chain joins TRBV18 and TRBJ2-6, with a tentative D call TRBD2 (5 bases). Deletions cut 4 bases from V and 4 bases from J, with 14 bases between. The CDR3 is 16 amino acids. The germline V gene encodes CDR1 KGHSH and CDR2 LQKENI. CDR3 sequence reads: CASSLDRPGGANVLTF. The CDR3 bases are TGTGCCAGCTCACTGGACCGACCGGGAGGGGCCAACGTCCTGACTTTC.

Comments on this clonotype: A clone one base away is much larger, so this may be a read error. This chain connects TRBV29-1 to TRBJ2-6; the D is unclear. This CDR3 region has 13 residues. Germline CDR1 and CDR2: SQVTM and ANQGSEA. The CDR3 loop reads CGVDGTGANVLTF. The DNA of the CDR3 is TGCGGCGTTGATGGGACTGGGGCCAACGTCCTGACTTTC. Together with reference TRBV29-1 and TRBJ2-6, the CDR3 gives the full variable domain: SAVISQKPSRDICQRGTSLTIQCQVDSQVTMMFWYRQQPGQSLTLIATANQGSEATYESGFVIDKFPISRPNLTFSTLTVSNMSPEDSSIYLCGVDGTGANVLTFGAGSRLTVL.

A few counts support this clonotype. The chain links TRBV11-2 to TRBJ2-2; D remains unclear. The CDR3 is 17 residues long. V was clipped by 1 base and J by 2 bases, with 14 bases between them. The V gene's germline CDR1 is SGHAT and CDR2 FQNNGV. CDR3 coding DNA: TGTGCCAGCAGCTTAGCTGGGTGGTTGGATAACACCGGGGAGCTGTTTTTT. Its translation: CASSLAGWLDNTGELFF.

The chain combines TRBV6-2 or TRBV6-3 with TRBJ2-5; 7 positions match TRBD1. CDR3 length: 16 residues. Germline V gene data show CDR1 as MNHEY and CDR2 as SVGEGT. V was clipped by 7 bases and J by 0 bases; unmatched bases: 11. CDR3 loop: CASTLKTGKYQETQYF. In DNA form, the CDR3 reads TGTGCCAGCACCCTCAAGACAGGGAAGTACCAAGAGACCCAGTACTTC.

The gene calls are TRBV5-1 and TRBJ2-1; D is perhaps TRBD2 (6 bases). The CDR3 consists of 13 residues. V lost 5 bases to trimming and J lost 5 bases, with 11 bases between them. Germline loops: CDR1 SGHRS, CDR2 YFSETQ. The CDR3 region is CASRTGLNNEQFF. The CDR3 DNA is TGCGCCAGCAGGACGGGACTTAACAATGAGCAGTTCTTC.

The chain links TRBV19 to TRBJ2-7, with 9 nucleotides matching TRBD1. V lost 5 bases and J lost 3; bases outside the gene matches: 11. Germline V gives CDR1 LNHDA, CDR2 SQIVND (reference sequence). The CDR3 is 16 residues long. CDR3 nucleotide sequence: TGTGCCAGTAGTCCCCGGTCCGGGACAGGGTACTACGAGCAGTACTTC. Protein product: CASSPRSGTGYYEQYF.

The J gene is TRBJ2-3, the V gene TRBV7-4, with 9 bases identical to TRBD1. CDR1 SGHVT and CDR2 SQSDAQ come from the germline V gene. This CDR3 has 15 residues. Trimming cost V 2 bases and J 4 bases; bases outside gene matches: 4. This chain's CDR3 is CASSLRGQGADTQYF. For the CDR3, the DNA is TGTGCCAGCAGCTTAAGGGGACAGGGAGCAGATACGCAGTATTTT.

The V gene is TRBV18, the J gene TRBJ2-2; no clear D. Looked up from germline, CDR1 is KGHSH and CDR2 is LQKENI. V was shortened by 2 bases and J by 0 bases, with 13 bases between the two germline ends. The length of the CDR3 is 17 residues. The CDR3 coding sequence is TGTGCCAGCTCACCAGTTGGCCGCCGAACGAACACCGGGGAGCTGTTTTTT. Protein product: CASSPVGRRTNTGELFF.

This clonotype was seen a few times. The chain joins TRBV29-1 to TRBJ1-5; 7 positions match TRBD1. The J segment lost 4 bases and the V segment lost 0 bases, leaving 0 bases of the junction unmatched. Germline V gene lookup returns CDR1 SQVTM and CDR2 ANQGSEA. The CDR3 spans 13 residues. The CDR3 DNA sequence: TGCAGCGTTGAAGAACAGGGGAATCAGCCCCAGCATTTT. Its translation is CSVEEQGNQPQHF.

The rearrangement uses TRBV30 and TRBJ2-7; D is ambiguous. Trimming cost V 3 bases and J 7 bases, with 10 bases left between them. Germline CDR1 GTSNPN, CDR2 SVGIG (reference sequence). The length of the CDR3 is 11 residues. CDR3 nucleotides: TGTGCCTGGAGGGCAGAGAGGGAGCAGTACTTC. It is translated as CAWRAEREQYF.

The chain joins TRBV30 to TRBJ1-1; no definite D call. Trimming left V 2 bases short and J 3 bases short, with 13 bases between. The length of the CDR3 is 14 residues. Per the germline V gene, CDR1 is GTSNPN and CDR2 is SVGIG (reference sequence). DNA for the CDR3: TGTGCCTGGAGTTTGGGCGCCCTGGACACTGAAGCTTTCTTT. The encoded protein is CAWSLGALDTEAFF. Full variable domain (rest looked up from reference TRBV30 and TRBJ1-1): SQTIHQWPATLVQPVGSPLSLECTVEGTSNPNLYWYRQAAGRGLQLLFYSVGIGQISSEVPQNLSASRPQDRQFILSSKKLLLSDSGFYLCAWSLGALDTEAFFGQGTRLTVV.

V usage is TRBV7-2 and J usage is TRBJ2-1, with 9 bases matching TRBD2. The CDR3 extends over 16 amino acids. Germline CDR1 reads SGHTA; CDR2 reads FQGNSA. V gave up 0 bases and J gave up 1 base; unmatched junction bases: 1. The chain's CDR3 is CASSLASGGSYNEQFF. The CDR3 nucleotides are TGTGCCAGCAGCTTAGCTAGCGGGGGATCCTACAATGAGCAGTTCTTC.

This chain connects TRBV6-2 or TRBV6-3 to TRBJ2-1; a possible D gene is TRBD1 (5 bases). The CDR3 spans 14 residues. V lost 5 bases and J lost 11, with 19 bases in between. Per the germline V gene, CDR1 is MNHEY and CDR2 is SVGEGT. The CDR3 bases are TGTGCCAGCAGTCTTGTTACAGTCCGACAGAAGCAGTTCTTC. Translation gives CASSLVTVRQKQFF.

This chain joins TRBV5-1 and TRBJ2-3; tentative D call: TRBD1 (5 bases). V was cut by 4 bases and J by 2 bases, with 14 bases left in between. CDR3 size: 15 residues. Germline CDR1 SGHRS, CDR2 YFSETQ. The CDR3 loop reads CASSPWGRDTDTQYF. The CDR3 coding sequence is TGCGCCAGCAGCCCTTGGGGCAGGGACACAGATACGCAGTATTTT.

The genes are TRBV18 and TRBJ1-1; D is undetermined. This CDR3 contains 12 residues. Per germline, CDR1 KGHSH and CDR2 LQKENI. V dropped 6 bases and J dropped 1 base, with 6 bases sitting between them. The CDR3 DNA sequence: TGTGCCAGCTCGCAAAGGAACACTGAAGCTTTCTTT. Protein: CASSQRNTEAFF.

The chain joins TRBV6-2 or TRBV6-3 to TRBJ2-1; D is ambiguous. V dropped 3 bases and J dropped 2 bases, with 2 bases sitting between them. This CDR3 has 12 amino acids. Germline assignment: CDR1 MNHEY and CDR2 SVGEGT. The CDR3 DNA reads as TGTGCCAGCAGTTATGCCTACAATGAGCAGTTCTTC. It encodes CASSYAYNEQFF.

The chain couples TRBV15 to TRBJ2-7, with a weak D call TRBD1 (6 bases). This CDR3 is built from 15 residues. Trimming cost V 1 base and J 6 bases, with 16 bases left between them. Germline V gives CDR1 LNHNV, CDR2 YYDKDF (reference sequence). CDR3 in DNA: TGTGCCACCAGCAGAGCAGGGGACCTACCTCGCGAGCAGTACTTC. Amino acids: CATSRAGDLPREQYF.

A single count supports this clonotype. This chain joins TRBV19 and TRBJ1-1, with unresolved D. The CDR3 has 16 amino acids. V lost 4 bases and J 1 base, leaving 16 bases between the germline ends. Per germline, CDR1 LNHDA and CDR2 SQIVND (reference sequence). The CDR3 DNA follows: TGTGCCAGTAGTACCTCTTTGCGACAAAAGAACACTGAAGCTTTCTTT. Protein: CASSTSLRQKNTEAFF.

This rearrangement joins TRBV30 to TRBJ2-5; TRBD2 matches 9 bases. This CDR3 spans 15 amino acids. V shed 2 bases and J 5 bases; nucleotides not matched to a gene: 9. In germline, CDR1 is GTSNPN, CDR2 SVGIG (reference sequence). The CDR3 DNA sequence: TGTGCCTGGAGTACCCAGGGACTAGCCGCGGAGACCCAGTACTTC. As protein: CAWSTQGLAAETQYF.

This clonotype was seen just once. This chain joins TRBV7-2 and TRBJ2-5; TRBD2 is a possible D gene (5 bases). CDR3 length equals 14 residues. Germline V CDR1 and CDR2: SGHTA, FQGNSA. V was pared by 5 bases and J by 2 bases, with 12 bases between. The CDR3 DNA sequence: TGTGCCAGCAGCCCCCTCGGACTTCAAGAGACCCAGTACTTC. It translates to CASSPLGLQETQYF.

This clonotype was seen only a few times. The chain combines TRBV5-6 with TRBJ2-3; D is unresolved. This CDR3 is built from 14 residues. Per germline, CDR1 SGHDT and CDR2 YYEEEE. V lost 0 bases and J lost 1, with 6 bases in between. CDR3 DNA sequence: TGTGCCAGCAGCTTGGTAAAAGGCACAGATACGCAGTATTTT. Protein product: CASSLVKGTDTQYF.

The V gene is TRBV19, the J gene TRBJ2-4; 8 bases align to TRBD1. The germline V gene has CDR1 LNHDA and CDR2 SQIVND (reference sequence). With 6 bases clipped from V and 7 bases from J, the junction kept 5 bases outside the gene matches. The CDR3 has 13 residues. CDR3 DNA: TGTGCCAGTAGAGGGACAGGTGGTAACATTCAGTACTTC. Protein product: CASRGTGGNIQYF.

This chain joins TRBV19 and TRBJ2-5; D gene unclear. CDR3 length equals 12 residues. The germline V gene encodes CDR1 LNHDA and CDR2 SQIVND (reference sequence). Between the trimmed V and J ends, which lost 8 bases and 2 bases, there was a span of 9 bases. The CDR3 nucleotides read TGTGCCAGTTCTTACCATCAAGAGACCCAGTACTTC. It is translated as CASSYHQETQYF.

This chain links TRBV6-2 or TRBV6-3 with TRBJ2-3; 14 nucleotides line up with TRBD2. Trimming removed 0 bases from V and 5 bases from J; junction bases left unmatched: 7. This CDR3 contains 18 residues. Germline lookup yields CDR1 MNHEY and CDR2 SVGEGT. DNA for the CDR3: TGTGCCAGCAGTTACTCCTGGGGACTAGCGGGAGAGATAGATACGCAGTATTTT. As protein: CASSYSWGLAGEIDTQYF.

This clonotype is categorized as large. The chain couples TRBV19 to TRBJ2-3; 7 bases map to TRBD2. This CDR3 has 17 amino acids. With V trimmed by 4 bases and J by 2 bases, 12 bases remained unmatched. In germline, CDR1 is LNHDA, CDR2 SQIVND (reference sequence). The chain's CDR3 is CASSTSLAEDITDTQYF. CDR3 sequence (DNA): TGTGCCAGTAGTACCTCGCTAGCGGAGGACATCACAGATACGCAGTATTTT.

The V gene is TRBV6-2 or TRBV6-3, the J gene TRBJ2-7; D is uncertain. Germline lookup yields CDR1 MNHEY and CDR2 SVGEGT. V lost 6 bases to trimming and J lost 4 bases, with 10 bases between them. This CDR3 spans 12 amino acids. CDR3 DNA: TGTGCCAGCAGCCCCATGCCATACGAGCAGTACTTC. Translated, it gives CASSPMPYEQYF.

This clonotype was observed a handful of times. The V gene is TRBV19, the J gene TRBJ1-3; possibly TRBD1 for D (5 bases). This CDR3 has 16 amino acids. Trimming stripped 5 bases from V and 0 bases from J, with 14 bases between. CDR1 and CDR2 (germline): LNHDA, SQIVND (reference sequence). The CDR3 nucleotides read TGTGCCAGTAGTCCTCGGGACCAAGGCTCTGGAAACACCATATATTTT. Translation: CASSPRDQGSGNTIYF. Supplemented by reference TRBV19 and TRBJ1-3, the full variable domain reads DGGITQSPKYLFRKEGQNVTLSCEQNLNHDAMYWYRQDPGQGLRLIYYSQIVNDFQKGDIAEGYSVSREKKESFPLTVTSAQKNPTAFYLCASSPRDQGSGNTIYFGEGSWLTVV.